These 8 T cell receptor beta chains share one sample of origin, sequenced in a study of beta chain features in type 1 diabetes. These receptors' targets are unknown. The authors reverse transcribed all of the isolated RNA, so sequencing captured expressed TCRB transcripts. Repertoires were generated with immunoSEQ multiplex PCR, while TCRdb's copy carries only in-frame clones and drops some. This sample carries more than 250,000 clones, around 22% of them seen once, and the ten largest clones take around 0.011%. General study findings and limits: Type 1 diabetes patients showed a moderate but significant shortening of TCRB CDR3s in all four CD4+ subsets.

Sample: naive CD4+ T cells from blood. These receptors originate from a woman aged 30 to 39 with type 1 diabetes.

The CDR3 protein is CASSLDVVEGGPMETQYF. The CDR3 region has the DNA TGTGCCAGCAGTTTAGATGTCGTTGAGGGAGGGCCGATGGAGACCCAGTACTTC. This chain joins TRBV28 and TRBJ2-5, with 7 bases that match TRBD2. Trimming cost V 2 bases and J 5 bases; bases outside gene matches: 17. This CDR3 is built from 18 residues. CDR1 is MDHEN and CDR2 is SYDVKM in the germline V gene. Full variable domain (rest looked up from reference TRBV28 and TRBJ2-5): DVKVTQSSRYLVKRTGEKVFLECVQDMDHENMFWYRQDPGLGLRLIYFSYDVKMKEKGDIPEGYSVSREKKERFSLILESASTNQTSMYLCASSLDVVEGGPMETQYFGPGTRLLVL.

This clone was observed a few times. The chain carries TRBV29-1 and TRBJ1-1, with D hard to call. The germline V gene encodes CDR1 SQVTM and CDR2 ANQGSEA. This CDR3 has 14 amino acids. V gave up 4 bases and J gave up 7 bases, with 19 bases separating them. For the CDR3, the DNA is TGCAGCGTTGTGTCATCGGTAGAAGCCTTTGAAGCTTTCTTT. Its protein product is CSVVSSVEAFEAFF.

The chain carries TRBV7-9 and TRBJ2-7, with 7 bases matching TRBD1. Germline CDR1 is SEHNR and CDR2 is FQNEAQ (reference sequence). There are 14 residues in the CDR3. The V and J ends lost 5 bases and 2 bases, in that order; junction bases with no gene match: 6. The CDR3: CASSPRQGPYEQYF. Here the CDR3 DNA reads TGTGCCAGCAGCCCCCGACAGGGCCCCTACGAGCAGTACTTC.

The V gene is TRBV10-3, the J gene TRBJ2-3; D ambiguous. Germline V lookup: CDR1 ENHRY, CDR2 SYGVKD. CDR3 length: 9 amino acids. Trimming cost V 8 bases and J 13 bases, with 10 bases left between them. The CDR3 spells CAIPPREYF. CDR3 DNA: TGTGCCATCCCTCCCCGCGAGTATTTT.

In this sample, this clone turned up a few times. The gene calls are TRBV11-2 and TRBJ2-7; the D gene is possibly TRBD2 (5 bases). CDR3 length: 14 residues. V was cut by 3 bases and J by 0 bases, with 9 bases left in between. Germline loops: CDR1 SGHAT, CDR2 FQNNGV. CDR3 in amino acids: CASSFSDSSYEQYF. CDR3 coding DNA: TGTGCCAGCAGCTTCTCGGACTCCTCCTACGAGCAGTACTTC.

The chain combines TRBV30 with TRBJ1-2; 8 bases match TRBD1. The V gene end was trimmed by 5 bases and the J gene end by 8 bases; junction bases not matched to a gene: 7. Germline-derived CDR1 and CDR2 are GTSNPN and SVGIG (reference sequence). The CDR3 loop spans 12 amino acids. DNA of the CDR3: TGTGCCTGGGATTTGACAGGGGCCGGCTACACCTTC. As protein: CAWDLTGAGYTF.

This clone was recorded a few times. This chain links TRBV9 with TRBJ2-1, with 8 bases that match TRBD2. V gave up 0 bases and J gave up 7 bases; unmatched junction bases: 9. Per germline, CDR1 SGDLS and CDR2 YYNGEE. The CDR3 runs to 16 residues. CDR3 residues: CASSVVKAGESNEQFF. The CDR3 DNA follows: TGTGCCAGCAGCGTAGTCAAAGCGGGAGAGTCGAATGAGCAGTTCTTC.

This sequence joins TRBV25-1 and TRBJ2-3, with 7 bases that match TRBD1. Trimming cost V 9 bases and J 3 bases; bases outside gene matches: 6. CDR3 length: 13 residues. The V gene's germline CDR1 is MGHDK and CDR2 SYGVNS. The CDR3 protein is CARGGGATDTQYF. The DNA for the CDR3 is TGTGCCAGAGGGGGCGGAGCGACAGATACGCAGTATTTT.